The text below deals with one TCR beta chain. Its matching antigen is unknown. Each CDR3 protein gets one entry after TCRdb re-called the 5' RACE reads with MiXCR. The repertoire holds about 350,000 distinct CDR3 sequences, with approximately 14% as singletons. The sample originates from a study of T-cell memory formation after mild COVID-19. Study-level results: Among contracting clones, CD4+ were mainly CM/EM and CD8+ enriched in EMRA. Clones that contracted from day 15 to 85 were balanced CD4/CD8, while later expanders leaned CD4+. Clones from the second wave (peaking day 37) had unconfirmed SARS-CoV-2 specificity.

The germline CDR1 and CDR2 sequences are SGHTA and FQGNSA. The CDR3 consists of 15 residues. Deletions cut 1 base from V and 1 base from J, with 10 bases between. The TCR originated in a young man who had mild COVID-19 (a few samples of this study predate the infection). Cell type and time point are not known. The sample consisted of PBMCs or a T cell subset sorted from them (not recorded which). The V call is TRBV7-2, the J call TRBJ1-1; no clear D. DNA for the CDR3: TGTGCCAGCAGCTTAGACCCACTCACGAACACTGAAGCTTTCTTT. This gives the protein CASSLDPLTNTEAFF.